This T cell receptor (beta chain) was recovered during a study of a mutant IDH1 vaccine in newly diagnosed glioma (dated by TCRdb to the early 2020s). Describing the broader study: Patients were given eight vaccinations, in weeks 1, 3, 5, 7, 11, 15, 19 and 23, which matched visits V03 through V10. Vaccination began 4-6 weeks after radiotherapy alone, or alongside temozolomide cycles in the chemotherapy-containing groups. Of the roughly 33 treated patients, 62.5% were male and around 40% were female, and a mean age of roughly 41 years was recorded. Before enrollment, most patients had been given radiochemotherapy with temozolomide as standard therapy, while the rest had received either radiotherapy alone or temozolomide alone. Peripheral blood samples were drawn at six visits, namely V03 (baseline), V05, V07, V10, V12 and V13. For exploratory analyses, longitudinal TCRB deep sequencing was carried out in roughly 23 treated patients wherever samples were available. What the study reported, not specific to this receptor: Availability determined which PBMC samples were chosen for TCRB deep sequencing. According to the authors, sample limitations meant that analyses of patient blood samples could not be reproduced. Immune responses induced by the vaccine were seen in around 93% of patients across multiple MHC alleles. Pseudoprogression appeared unrelated to alterations in the top peripheral T cell clonotypes detected by TCRB sequencing.

Per the publication, the time point label means: week 11, during vaccination. Each vaccine dose, consisting of 300 ug of a 20-mer mutant IDH1 peptide in Montanide, was administered subcutaneously with topical imiquimod. All donors had newly diagnosed IDH1-mutant astrocytomas of WHO grade 3 or 4 that showed loss of nuclear ATRX. The samples were drawn from NOA16, a multicentre, single-arm, open-label phase I trial in Germany that tested a mutant IDH1 peptide vaccine in humans for the first time. Genomic DNA for TCRB sequencing was extracted from EDTA blood using the DNeasy Blood and Tissue Kit. Based on the germline V gene, the CDR1 and CDR2 sequences are SGHAT and FQNNGV. The CDR3 spans 16 residues, from the cysteine through the phenylalanine. Only the CDR3 DNA is retained, 48 bases long and in frame from the first base. V ends up 5 bases short and J 4 bases short, with an unmatched junction base count of 11.

The library was prepared using the immunoSEQ multiplex PCR assay. Rearranged TCR beta chain sequences were amplified with the hsTCRB Kit following the manufacturer's protocol. TCRB libraries were sequenced on an Illumina MiSeq. The authors processed their data as follows. The proprietary platform of the kit vendor was used for demultiplexing, trimming and gene mapping. Held by TCRdb, this immuneACCESS table contains in-frame sequences only and omits some clones. Under half of the omission traces to an unresolved V gene where checked; the cause of the rest is unknown. The D gene and trimming were derived from the DNA, and the V and J assignments and clone size from that table. The sample contains under 150,000 clones, about 90% of them found a single time. The leading ten clones occupy roughly 0.57% of the sample. This clone was detected a few times. What this receptor recognizes is not known. No clone much larger than this one lies a single base away; base qualities are absent.

The source of this sequence is a woman in her 50s with glioma. The rearrangement joined TRBV11-2 to TRBJ2-7; a stretch of 10 junction bases matches TRBD2. The sample here was PBMCs, taken from a glioma patient whose treatment included an IDH1 peptide vaccine. The CDR3 region reads CASSRLISGRAYEQYF. The sequenced DNA: TGTGCCAGCAGCCGACTCATCAGCGGGAGGGCTTACGAGCAGTACTTC.